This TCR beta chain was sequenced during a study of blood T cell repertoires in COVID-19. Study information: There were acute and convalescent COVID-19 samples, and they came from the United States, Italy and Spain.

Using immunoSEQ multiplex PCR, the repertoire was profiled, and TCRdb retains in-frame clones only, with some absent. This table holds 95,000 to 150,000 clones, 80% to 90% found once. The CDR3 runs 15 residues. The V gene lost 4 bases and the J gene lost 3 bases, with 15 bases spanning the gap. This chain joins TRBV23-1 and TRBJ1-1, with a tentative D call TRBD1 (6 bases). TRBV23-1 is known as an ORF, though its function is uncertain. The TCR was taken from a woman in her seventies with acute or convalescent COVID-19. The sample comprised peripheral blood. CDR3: CASSPVSYRDTEAFF. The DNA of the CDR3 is TGCGCCAGCAGTCCCGTGTCGTACAGGGACACTGAAGCTTTCTTT.